This TCR beta chain emerged from a study of blood T cell repertoires in COVID-19. The CDR3 runs 14 residues. The germline CDR1 and CDR2 sequences are MDHEN and SYDVKM. J was trimmed by 3 bases and V by 6 bases; bases with no gene match: 4. Sequencing was performed with immunoSEQ multiplex PCR; in TCRdb, only in-frame clones are kept and a portion is missing. Here the sample spans under 130,000 clones, about 90% being singletons. The origin of this receptor is a man aged 45-60 years in a cohort sampled during active COVID-19. The sample comprised peripheral blood. V and J are TRBV28 and TRBJ1-4; 7 nucleotides align to TRBD1. CDR3 residues: CASRGTGANEKLFF. CDR3 bases: TGTGCCAGCAGAGGAACAGGGGCTAATGAAAAACTGTTTTTT.